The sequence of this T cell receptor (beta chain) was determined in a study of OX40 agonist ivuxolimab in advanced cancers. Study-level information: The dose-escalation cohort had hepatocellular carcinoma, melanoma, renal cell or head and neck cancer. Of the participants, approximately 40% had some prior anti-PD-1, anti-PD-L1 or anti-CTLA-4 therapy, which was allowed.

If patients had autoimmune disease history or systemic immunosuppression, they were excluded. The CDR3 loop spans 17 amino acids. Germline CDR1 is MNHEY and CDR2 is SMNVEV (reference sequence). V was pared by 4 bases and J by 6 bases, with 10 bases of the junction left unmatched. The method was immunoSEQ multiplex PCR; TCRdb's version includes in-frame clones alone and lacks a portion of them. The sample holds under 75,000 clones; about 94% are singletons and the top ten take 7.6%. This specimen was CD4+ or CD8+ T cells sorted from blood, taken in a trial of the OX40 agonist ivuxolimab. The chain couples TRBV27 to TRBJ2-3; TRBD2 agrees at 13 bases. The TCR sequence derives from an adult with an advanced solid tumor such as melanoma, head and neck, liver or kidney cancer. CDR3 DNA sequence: TGTGCCAGCAGTTCCCGACTAGCGGGGGGCCCCGCGGATACGCAGTATTTT. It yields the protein CASSSRLAGGPADTQYF.